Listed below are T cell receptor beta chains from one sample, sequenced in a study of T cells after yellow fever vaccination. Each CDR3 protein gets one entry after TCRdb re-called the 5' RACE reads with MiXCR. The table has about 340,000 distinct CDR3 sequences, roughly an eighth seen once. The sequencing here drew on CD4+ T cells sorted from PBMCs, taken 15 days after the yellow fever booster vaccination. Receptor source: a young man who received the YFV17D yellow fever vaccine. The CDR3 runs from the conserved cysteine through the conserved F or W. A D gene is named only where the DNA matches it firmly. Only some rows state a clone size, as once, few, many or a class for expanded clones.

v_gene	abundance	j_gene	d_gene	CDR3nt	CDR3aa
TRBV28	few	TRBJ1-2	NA	TGTGCCAGCACGGGGCCTAGCTATGGCTACACCTTC	CASTGPSYGYTF
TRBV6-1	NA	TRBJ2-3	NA	TGTGCCAGCAATCGGGTTTTCGACACAGATACGCAGTATTTT	CASNRVFDTDTQYF
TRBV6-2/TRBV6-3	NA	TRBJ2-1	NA	TGTGCCAGCAGTTTCAGAGGACACTCCTACAATGAGCAGTTCTTC	CASSFRGHSYNEQFF
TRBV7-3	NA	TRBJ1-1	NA	TGTGCCAGCAGCTCGACTTTGAACACTGAAGCTTTCTTT	CASSSTLNTEAFF
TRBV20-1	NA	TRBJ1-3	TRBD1	TGCAGTGCGGGACAGGGGGCAGGTGGAAACACCATATATTTT	CSAGQGAGGNTIYF
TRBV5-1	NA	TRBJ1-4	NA	TGCGCCAGCAGCTTCGGGGGTTCGGAAAAACTGTTTTTT	CASSFGGSEKLFF
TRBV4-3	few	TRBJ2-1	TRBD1	TGCGCCAGCAGCGACAGGGGGCATGAGCAGTTCTTC	CASSDRGHEQFF
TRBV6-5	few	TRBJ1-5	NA	TGTGCCAGCAATCCTACTAGTAATAGCAATCAGCCCCAGCATTTT	CASNPTSNSNQPQHF
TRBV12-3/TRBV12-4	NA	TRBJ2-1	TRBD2	TGTGCCAGCAGTTACCTAGCGGGGGGGCCTCCCGATGAGCAGTTCTTC	CASSYLAGGPPDEQFF
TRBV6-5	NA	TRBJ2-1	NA	TGTGCCAGCAGTTACTCGGGATCTCGAGTGAATGAGCAGTTCTTC	CASSYSGSRVNEQFF
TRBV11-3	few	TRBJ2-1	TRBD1	TGTGCCAGCAGCTTAGATAATGGACAGGGCGGGAATGAGCAGTTCTTC	CASSLDNGQGGNEQFF
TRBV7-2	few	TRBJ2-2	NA	TGTGCCAGCAGCTTTGGCGGGGTAGTAGGCGGGGAGCTGTTTTTT	CASSFGGVVGGELFF
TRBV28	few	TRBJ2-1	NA	TGTGCCAGCAGTTTACCCAAGTCATTTACCTGGAGCAATGAGCAGTTCTTC	CASSLPKSFTWSNEQFF
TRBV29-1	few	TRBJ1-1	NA	TGCAGCGTTGTTCTTTTTCGGAACACTGAAGCTTTCTTT	CSVVLFRNTEAFF
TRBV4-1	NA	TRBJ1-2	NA	TGCGCCAGCAGCCAAGAAACAGCTAACTATGGCTACACCTTC	CASSQETANYGYTF
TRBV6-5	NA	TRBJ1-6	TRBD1	TGTGCCAGCAGTCAACAGGGACAGCCGAATTCACCCCTCCACTTT	CASSQQGQPNSPLHF
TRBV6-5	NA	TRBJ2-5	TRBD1	TGTGCCAGCAGCCAAACAGGGGGCCAGGGACATCGAGAGACCCAGTACTTC	CASSQTGGQGHRETQYF
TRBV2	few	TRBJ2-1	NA	TGTGCCAGCAGTGAAGTGGCGCGGGGTAGTGAGCAGTTCTTC	CASSEVARGSEQFF
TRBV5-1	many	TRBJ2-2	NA	TGCGCCAGCAGCTGGGGACGGAAGAACACCGGGGAGCTGTTTTTT	CASSWGRKNTGELFF
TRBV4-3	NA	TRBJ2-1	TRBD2	TGCGCCAGCAGCCATACTAGCGGGGAGAATGAGCAGTTCTTC	CASSHTSGENEQFF
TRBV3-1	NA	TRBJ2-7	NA	TGTGCCAGCAGCCAATTTGAGGGGTCAGGTAGGTCCTACGAGCAGTACTTC	CASSQFEGSGRSYEQYF
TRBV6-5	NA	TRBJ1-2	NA	TGTGCCAGCACCGACATGGGCTATGGCTACACCTTC	CASTDMGYGYTF
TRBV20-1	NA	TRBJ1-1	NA	TGCAGTGCTAGGAGGGAACTTGAAGCTTTCTTT	CSARRELEAFF
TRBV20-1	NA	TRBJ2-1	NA	TGCAGTGCTAGTAAGGATGAGCAGTTCTTC	CSASKDEQFF
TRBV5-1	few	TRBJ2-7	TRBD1	TGCGCCAGCACCCGGGACAGGGGATACTACGAGCAGTACTTC	CASTRDRGYYEQYF
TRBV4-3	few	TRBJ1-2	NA	TGCGCCAGCAGCCGAGAAGTAACTCACTATGGCTACACCTTC	CASSREVTHYGYTF
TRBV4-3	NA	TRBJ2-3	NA	TGCGCCAGCAGCCCCCGGCCCGGCTCACCGGGACAGTATTTT	CASSPRPGSPGQYF
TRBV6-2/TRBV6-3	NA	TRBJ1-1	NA	TGTGCCAGCGGACTTAAGGGGATGAACACTGAAGCTTTCTTT	CASGLKGMNTEAFF
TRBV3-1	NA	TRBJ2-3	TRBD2	TGTGCCAGCAGCGACTGGGGACTAGCCCAAACAGATACGCAGTATTTT	CASSDWGLAQTDTQYF
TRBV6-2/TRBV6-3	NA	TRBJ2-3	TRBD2	TGTGCCAGCATCCAAGCGGGGACAGATACGCAGTATTTT	CASIQAGTDTQYF
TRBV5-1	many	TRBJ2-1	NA	TGCGCCAGCAGCCGGAGGGACAGATACAATGAGCAGTTCTTC	CASSRRDRYNEQFF
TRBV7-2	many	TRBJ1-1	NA	TGTGCCAGCAGCCTACAGCTTGACGACCCTCGTGCTTTCTTT	CASSLQLDDPRAFF
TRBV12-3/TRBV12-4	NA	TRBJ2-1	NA	TGTGCCAGCAGTTTAGTACAGGGCAATGAGCAGTTCTTC	CASSLVQGNEQFF
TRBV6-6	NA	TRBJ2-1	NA	TGTGCCAGCAGTTTCCCGCCCGGTCAGGAGAAGTTCTTC	CASSFPPGQEKFF
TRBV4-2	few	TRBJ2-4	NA	TGTGCCAGCAGCCAAGCTTTTCCCCCAATCGGGCCCAAAAACATTCAGTACTTC	CASSQAFPPIGPKNIQYF
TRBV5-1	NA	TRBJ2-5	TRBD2	TGCGCCAGCAGCTCCGGGACTAGCGGGGGACAAGAGACCCAGTACTTC	CASSSGTSGGQETQYF
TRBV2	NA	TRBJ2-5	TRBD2	TGTGCCAGCAGTGTGACTAGCGGGAGGCAGACCCAGTACTTC	CASSVTSGRQTQYF
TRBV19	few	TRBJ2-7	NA	TGTGCCAGTAGTCGTGGGGACGGTGGCGACGAGCAGTACTTC	CASSRGDGGDEQYF
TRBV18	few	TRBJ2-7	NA	TGTGCCAGCTCTTCGACACCGTTGGAGCAGTACTTC	CASSSTPLEQYF
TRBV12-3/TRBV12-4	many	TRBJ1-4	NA	TGTGCCAGCAGTTACCGGGTTGAAAAACTGTTTTTT	CASSYRVEKLFF
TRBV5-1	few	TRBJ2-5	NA	TGCGCCAGCAGCGTCGAAGGGGGATGGGAGACCCAGTACTTC	CASSVEGGWETQYF